This is a list of T cell receptor beta chains from one sample in a study of cytotoxic CD8 clonotypes in ibrutinib-treated CLL. Here immunoSEQ multiplex PCR was the method, and the copy in TCRdb shows in-frame clones only, minus some. The repertoire holds about 130,000 clones, with roughly 88% as singletons. The sample in question was PBMCs, obtained after 24 months of ibrutinib treatment. These receptors originate from a human donor with chronic lymphocytic leukemia. CDR3s leave out the opening cysteine and the closing phenylalanine or tryptophan. Each record gives: V gene, J gene, CDR3 protein.

V gene: TRBV28; J gene: TRBJ2-3; CDR3 protein: ASIPGSNTDTQY
V gene: TRBV30; J gene: TRBJ2-4; CDR3 protein: AWSVLNIQY
V gene: TRBV11-1; J gene: TRBJ1-1; CDR3 protein: ASSLSQSPGGNTEAF
V gene: TRBV5-4; J gene: TRBJ2-2; CDR3 protein: ASSSGTGVGELF
V gene: TRBV4-3; J gene: TRBJ2-3; CDR3 protein: ASSQDFSSTSTDTQY
V gene: TRBV15; J gene: TRBJ1-1; CDR3 protein: ATSSPAYRTEAF
V gene: TRBV28; J gene: TRBJ2-2; CDR3 protein: ASSRQRSTGELF
V gene: TRBV2; J gene: TRBJ2-3; CDR3 protein: ASSRRGLAGASTDTQY
V gene: TRBV6-5; J gene: TRBJ2-1; CDR3 protein: ASSYSRWNEQF
V gene: TRBV19; J gene: TRBJ1-3; CDR3 protein: ASTLKQGASDTIY
V gene: TRBV6-1; J gene: TRBJ1-4; CDR3 protein: ASNGRNEKLF
V gene: TRBV7-6; J gene: TRBJ2-7; CDR3 protein: ASSPGPGGAYEQY
V gene: TRBV19; J gene: TRBJ1-2; CDR3 protein: ASSGFRGSYGYT
V gene: TRBV10-3; J gene: TRBJ2-7; CDR3 protein: AISEVYEQY
V gene: TRBV18; J gene: TRBJ1-1; CDR3 protein: ASSPRRGGDTEAF
V gene: TRBV5-1; J gene: TRBJ2-7; CDR3 protein: ASSPEGLAVNPYEQY
V gene: TRBV4-2; J gene: TRBJ2-1; CDR3 protein: ASSQEGGQGVREQF
V gene: TRBV7-2; J gene: TRBJ1-3; CDR3 protein: ASSLEGTGSGNTIY
V gene: TRBV19; J gene: TRBJ1-2; CDR3 protein: ASRVEGFYGYT
V gene: TRBV11-1; J gene: TRBJ1-6; CDR3 protein: ASTPGPNSPLH
V gene: TRBV19; J gene: TRBJ1-1; CDR3 protein: ASSKETGGNTEAF
V gene: TRBV9; J gene: TRBJ2-3; CDR3 protein: ASSETDRGRRTDTQY
V gene: TRBV10-1; J gene: TRBJ2-7; CDR3 protein: ASSASGTEYYEQY
V gene: TRBV18; J gene: TRBJ2-7; CDR3 protein: ASSQALPREQY
V gene: TRBV27; J gene: TRBJ2-3; CDR3 protein: ASIAYPATDTQY
V gene: TRBV28; J gene: TRBJ1-1; CDR3 protein: ASSSQARRAF
V gene: TRBV10-3; J gene: TRBJ2-7; CDR3 protein: ATRLSPGQATSYEQY
V gene: TRBV5-4; J gene: TRBJ2-2; CDR3 protein: ASSSSPDLFGELF
V gene: TRBV28; J gene: TRBJ2-3; CDR3 protein: ASRRSTSATYTDTQY
V gene: TRBV7-2; J gene: TRBJ1-2; CDR3 protein: ASSRISTGGAILGT
V gene: TRBV28; J gene: TRBJ1-2; CDR3 protein: ASSSPTGGYYGYT
V gene: TRBV5-4; J gene: TRBJ1-5; CDR3 protein: ASSVGPGDTNQPQH
V gene: TRBV5-1; J gene: TRBJ1-3; CDR3 protein: ASREFPSGNTIY
V gene: TRBV5-4; J gene: TRBJ1-2; CDR3 protein: ASSLGVKDGYT
V gene: TRBV4-3; J gene: TRBJ2-1; CDR3 protein: ASSQVLKGRVEQF
V gene: TRBV6-5; J gene: TRBJ1-3; CDR3 protein: ASSRGGGGNTIY
V gene: TRBV27; J gene: TRBJ2-2; CDR3 protein: ASSRQGDTGELF
V gene: TRBV11-2; J gene: TRBJ1-1; CDR3 protein: ASSRQWNTEAF
V gene: TRBV18; J gene: TRBJ1-5; CDR3 protein: ASSPDSSNQPQH
V gene: TRBV7-2; J gene: TRBJ1-5; CDR3 protein: ASSLRTGDQPQH
V gene: TRBV28; J gene: TRBJ2-1; CDR3 protein: ASSLWTSGSYNEQF
V gene: TRBV7-3; J gene: TRBJ1-2; CDR3 protein: ASSLSPDAPGYT
V gene: TRBV7-9; J gene: TRBJ2-7; CDR3 protein: ASSLGVEQY
V gene: TRBV9; J gene: TRBJ2-2; CDR3 protein: ASSVAGAMNTGELF
V gene: TRBV10-3; J gene: TRBJ1-6; CDR3 protein: AISESGLGSPLH
V gene: TRBV5-1; J gene: TRBJ1-1; CDR3 protein: ATGQGGGNTEAF
V gene: TRBV27; J gene: TRBJ2-7; CDR3 protein: ASSFRSRASVSYEQY